This T cell receptor beta chain was sequenced during a study of cytomegalovirus exposure and HLA in healthy donors. Study-wide background: Among the roughly 370 genotyped donors, around 85% were placed in the Caucasian-associated ancestry cluster. Overall study results and limits: Available immune exposure information was restricted to CMV serostatus only. Some V segments could not be told apart, so they were left out, TRBV6-2 and TRBV6-3 among them.

Vbeta (60) and Jbeta (13) primers were used in the PCR. Profiled with immunoSEQ multiplex PCR; TCRdb holds only in-frame clones, not every one. Among some 150,000 clones listed, roughly 77% were seen once. This clone was found once. Its antigen is unknown. The CDR3 consists of 14 residues. V gave up 2 bases and J gave up 5 bases, with 12 bases separating them. Germline CDR1 is SGHNT and CDR2 is YENEEA. The chain combines TRBV11-3 with TRBJ2-5; possibly TRBD2 for D (6 bases). The source material was PBMCs. The TCR comes from a man aged 25-45 years in good health and CMV-seropositive. The CDR3 DNA is TGTGCCAGCAGCTTACGGGCAGGGAGGGAGACCCAGTACTTC. It encodes CASSLRAGRETQYF.